The present T cell receptor (beta chain) was sequenced within a study of T cell responses to AZD1222 COVID-19 vaccine. Whole-study findings and limits: Sampling captured repertoires only after the peak T cell response. With two AZD1222 doses given, Spike-specific TCR breadth and depth both rose. CD4 TCRs linked to vaccination spanned spike, dominating at 160-218 and 743-854.

Trimming cost V 3 bases and J 2 bases, with 10 bases left between them. Germline V gives CDR1 SNHLY, CDR2 FYNNEI. This CDR3 spans 15 amino acids. Notes on this clone: Antigen unknown.

The method was immunoSEQ multiplex PCR; TCRdb's version includes in-frame clones alone and lacks a portion of them. The data show over 100,000 clones, approximately 87% seen once. This chain connects TRBV2 to TRBJ1-4; D call uncertain. The specimen comprised peripheral blood, sampled on day 0 of AZD1222 vaccination. The clonotype comes from an adult in good health. The CDR3 nucleotides are TGTGCCAGCAGTGATCGGGCAGAGACTAATGAAAAACTGTTTTTT. Amino acid sequence: CASSDRAETNEKLFF.